These T cell receptor beta chains were read from a single sample in a study of T cells after yellow fever vaccination. TCRdb itself ran the 5' RACE reads through MiXCR, one entry per CDR3 protein. Here the sample spans about 130,000 distinct CDR3 sequences, more than 6.5% being singletons. Sample: CD4+ T cells sorted from PBMCs, taken 9 to 10 days after the first yellow fever vaccination. Receptor source: a man younger than 35 who received the YFV17D yellow fever vaccine. CDR3s include the opening cysteine and the closing phenylalanine or tryptophan. A D gene is named only where the DNA matches it firmly. Some rows mark clone size as missing; the rest say once, few, many or name a class of expanded clone.

many	NA	TRBV6-2/TRBV6-3	TRBJ2-1	TGTGCCAGCAGTGACCCCACAGGGTTAGGGTCTGTAAATGAGCAGTTCTTC	CASSDPTGLGSVNEQFF
many	NA	TRBV7-9	TRBJ2-3	TGTGCCAGCAGCTTATGGAGCAGGGGAGCAGATACGCAGTATTTT	CASSLWSRGADTQYF
many	NA	TRBV5-1	TRBJ2-6	TGCGCCAGCAGCTCCTACCTAGGGGGGAGCCTGCGCATCTCTGGGGCCAACGTCCTGACTTTC	CASSSYLGGSLRISGANVLTF
many	TRBD2	TRBV7-8	TRBJ2-2	TGTGCCAGCAGAGAATTAGCGGGGGCGAACACCGGGGAGCTGTTTTTT	CASRELAGANTGELFF
many	TRBD2	TRBV9	TRBJ2-1	TGTGCCAGCAGCCGTCAGGGGACTAGCGGGGGGCCCGGGGGCAATGAGCAGTTCTTC	CASSRQGTSGGPGGNEQFF
NA	NA	TRBV5-1	TRBJ1-5	TGCGCCAGCAGCTTGGAAGGACGCAGCGATCAGCCCCAGCATTTT	CASSLEGRSDQPQHF
few	NA	TRBV5-1	TRBJ2-5	TGCGCCAGCAGCTTGGTAAACTCGGGACTGCACCAAGAGACCCAGTACTTC	CASSLVNSGLHQETQYF
many	TRBD2	TRBV28	TRBJ2-7	TGTGCCAGCAGGGGGACTAGCGGGGGATTCGAGCAGTACTTC	CASRGTSGGFEQYF
many	NA	TRBV12-3/TRBV12-4	TRBJ1-6	TGTGCCAGCAGTTTTATGGCAGGGGATAATTCACCCCTCCACTTT	CASSFMAGDNSPLHF
NA	NA	TRBV4-1	TRBJ1-3	TGCGACAGCAGCCAAGGGCCAGGGACTGGAAACACCATATATTTT	CDSSQGPGTGNTIYF
many	NA	TRBV7-8	TRBJ2-6	TGTGCCAGCAGCCTAGGGCCTGCCTATGGGGCCAACGTCCTGACTTTC	CASSLGPAYGANVLTF
many	NA	TRBV5-1	TRBJ2-7	TGCGCCAGCAGCTCGTCTAGCAGATCCTACGAGCAGTACTTC	CASSSSSRSYEQYF
NA	NA	TRBV11-2	TRBJ2-7	TGTGCCAGCAGCTTAGTAGGAGCCAGGATCCACGAGCAGTACTTC	CASSLVGARIHEQYF
many	NA	TRBV10-3	TRBJ1-5	TGTGCCATCTCGCAACCGGGGGCAAATCAGCCCCAGCATTTT	CAISQPGANQPQHF
NA	NA	TRBV7-8	TRBJ2-7	TGTGCCAGCAGCTTAAAGGCCAAACTGTCCTACGAGCAGTACTTC	CASSLKAKLSYEQYF
many	NA	TRBV19	TRBJ2-1	TGTGCCAGTAGTATCTACAATGAGCAGTTCTTC	CASSIYNEQFF
many	NA	TRBV5-1	TRBJ1-2	TGCGCCAGCAGCGGACCGGGAGCTAACTATGGCTACACCTTC	CASSGPGANYGYTF
many	NA	TRBV11-1	TRBJ2-3	TGTGCCAGCAGCGCGGGACCGCCCGGCACAGATACGCAGTATTTT	CASSAGPPGTDTQYF
few	TRBD2	TRBV20-1	TRBJ2-5	TGCAGTGCGCCCGGCCCGGGACTAGCGACCGAGACCCAGTACTTC	CSAPGPGLATETQYF
many	TRBD1	TRBV6-1	TRBJ2-2	TGTGCCAGCAGGGGACAGAGGGCCGGGGAGCTGTTTTTT	CASRGQRAGELFF
medium-sized	TRBD2	TRBV4-2	TRBJ2-5	TGTGCCAGCAGCCAAGTCCCCCTCACTCTAGCGGGGGGGCAAGAGACCCAGTACTTC	CASSQVPLTLAGGQETQYF
few	TRBD1	TRBV7-2	TRBJ1-2	TGTGCCAGCAGCTTAGCCAGGGGACAGGATATAGGGTATGGCTACACCTTC	CASSLARGQDIGYGYTF
many	NA	TRBV18	TRBJ2-3	TGTGCCAGCTCACCTCTACTAGATACGCAGTATTTT	CASSPLLDTQYF
many	NA	TRBV6-6	TRBJ2-5	TGTGCCAGCAGTTACGGGGGGTCAGAGACCCAGTACTTC	CASSYGGSETQYF
NA	TRBD2	TRBV5-4	TRBJ2-2	TGTGCCAGCAGCCGCACTAGCGGGGGGACCGGGGAGCTGTTTTTT	CASSRTSGGTGELFF
many	NA	TRBV5-4	TRBJ1-2	TGTGCCAGCAGCGCTGACAGGATCTATGGCTACACCTTC	CASSADRIYGYTF
few	TRBD1	TRBV2	TRBJ2-2	TGTGCCAGCAGTCGACAGGGTACCGGGGAGCTGTTTTTT	CASSRQGTGELFF
many	TRBD1	TRBV27	TRBJ1-2	TGTGCCAGCAGTCCAATACAACCGGGACAGGGAAGAGGCTACACCTTC	CASSPIQPGQGRGYTF
many	TRBD1	TRBV7-9	TRBJ1-4	TGTGCCAGCAGCTTGAGCCGGGACAGGGGTCTTTTTGAAAAACTGTTTTTT	CASSLSRDRGLFEKLFF
NA	TRBD2	TRBV10-3	TRBJ2-1	TGTGCCATCAGCTTAGGACTAGCGGGGAACAATGAGCAGTTCTTC	CAISLGLAGNNEQFF
many	TRBD1	TRBV3-1	TRBJ2-5	TGTGCCAGCAGCTCCCGTCCGGGACAGGGGTGGGAGACCCAGTACTTC	CASSSRPGQGWETQYF
many	NA	TRBV5-6	TRBJ1-1	TGTGCCAGCAGCGCCCTCACCCCTAGGAACACTGAAGCTTTCTTT	CASSALTPRNTEAFF
many	TRBD1	TRBV7-3	TRBJ2-1	TGTGCCAGCAGCCGGACAGGGGACAATGAGCAGTTCTTC	CASSRTGDNEQFF
many	TRBD1	TRBV11-2	TRBJ2-7	TGTGCCAGCAGAGAGATTCGGGACAGTTTCGGCGAGCAGTACTTC	CASREIRDSFGEQYF
many	TRBD1	TRBV4-3	TRBJ2-5	TGCGCCAGCAGCCAGGGACAGTACCAAGAGACCCAGTACTTC	CASSQGQYQETQYF
many	NA	TRBV25-1	TRBJ2-6	TGTGCCAGCAGTAGAACGCCGGGACACACCTCTGGGGCCAACGTCCTGACTTTC	CASSRTPGHTSGANVLTF
many	NA	TRBV6-1	TRBJ1-5	TGTGCCAGCAGTGTCAACGGCCCTAGCAATCAGCCCCAGCATTTT	CASSVNGPSNQPQHF
many	NA	TRBV2	TRBJ2-3	TGTGCCAGCAGTGAAAGGACTCGCACAGATACGCAGTATTTT	CASSERTRTDTQYF
few	NA	TRBV7-2	TRBJ2-5	TGTGCCAGCAGCTTCGGACCGCGGGAGACCCAGTACTTC	CASSFGPRETQYF
many	NA	TRBV7-9	TRBJ2-2	TGTGCCAGCAGCCCTAGCTCCCTAGCCGGCGGGGAGCTGTTTTTT	CASSPSSLAGGELFF
NA	NA	TRBV5-1	TRBJ1-5	TGCGCCAGCAGCTTGGGGGGGGGGCCCAATCAGCCCCAGCATTTT	CASSLGGGPNQPQHF
many	NA	TRBV20-1	TRBJ2-5	TGCAGTGCGAACCTGGCAGCCGGGACCCAGTACTTC	CSANLAAGTQYF
NA	TRBD2	TRBV7-3	TRBJ2-1	TGTGCCAGCAGCTTAATTGGCGGGGGGGCCGTGAATGAGCAGTTCTTC	CASSLIGGGAVNEQFF
many	TRBD1	TRBV5-4	TRBJ1-6	TGTGCCAGCAGCTTGGGGGGGACAGGTTATAATTCACCCCTCCACTTT	CASSLGGTGYNSPLHF
many	NA	TRBV2	TRBJ1-1	TGTGCCAGCCAACAGAAGAACACTGAAGCTTTCTTT	CASQQKNTEAFF
few	NA	TRBV20-1	TRBJ2-1	TGCAGTGCTAGAGATGGCAGGGGTGGGGGGTTCTTC	CSARDGRGGGFF
many	TRBD1	TRBV6-1	TRBJ1-2	TGTGCCAGCAGTGTCTTACAGGGGGCCCATGGCTACACCTTC	CASSVLQGAHGYTF
many	TRBD1	TRBV5-1	TRBJ1-1	TGCGCCAGCAGCTCCGGACAGGGACAGGCGAGCACTGAAGCTTTCTTT	CASSSGQGQASTEAFF
few	NA	TRBV5-1	TRBJ1-6	TGCGCCAGCAAACTCTCCGGTCCTGGCGGATTTGGTTCACCCCTCCACTTT	CASKLSGPGGFGSPLHF
many	NA	TRBV7-3	TRBJ2-3	TGTGCCAGCAGCTTAGAGGGGGAGAGAGATACGCAGTATTTT	CASSLEGERDTQYF